This TCR beta chain was found in a study of long-term antiretroviral therapy in people with HIV. In germline, CDR1 is SNHLY, CDR2 FYNNEI. The V end was cut by 8 bases, the J end by 6 bases, with 29 bases between. The CDR3 contains 17 residues. Ahead of DNA extraction, samples held about 0.95-10 million cryopreserved PBMC each. Notes on this clone: The antigen remains unidentified.

The run of the v3.0 immunoSEQ assay was at survey level. Measured with immunoSEQ multiplex PCR; TCRdb has only the in-frame clones, and not every one. This table holds 14,000 or so clones, 88% found once. Study results and caveats: Sampling of blood ran from about 2004 to 2017, and older ART regimens were possibly in use. Diversity remained lower than transplant donor controls, even though it increased after ART.

J is TRBJ2-7 and V is TRBV2; D is possibly TRBD1 (6 bases). The source is a man aged 40-50 years with HIV. The material sequenced was unsorted PBMCs, taken 6.2 years after starting antiretroviral therapy. The CDR3 is CASFPHAGAGDFAEQYF. Here the CDR3 DNA reads TGTGCCAGCTTCCCGCACGCAGGGGCCGGAGACTTCGCCGAGCAGTACTTC.